This is a list of T cell receptor beta chains from one sample in a study of vaccination effects on CD4 cells after COVID-19. Their recognized antigens are unknown. TCRdb keeps only in-frame clones here, not all; method: immunoSEQ multiplex PCR. The table shows some 16,000 clones, with about 70% occurring only once. The input for sequencing was CD4+ T cells from PBMCs cultured with HCoV-NL63 spike peptides, taken after COVID-19 vaccination. The receptors come from a human donor who received a COVID-19 vaccine. Each CDR3 is given without its conserved first and last residue. The D gene is left open where the match is weak.

V,D,J,CDR3
TRBV3-1/TRBV3-2,TRBD1,TRBJ1-2,ASSPSDRERLGYT
TRBV6-6,-,TRBJ2-1,ASSFRDPMPPEQF
TRBV7-2,-,TRBJ1-2,ASSLGTDMGGYT
TRBV12-5,-,TRBJ2-7,ASGLGVNYEQY
TRBV28,TRBD1,TRBJ2-6,ASSPGTGMPGANVLT
TRBV5-4,-,TRBJ2-7,ASSFTGALEQY
TRBV27,-,TRBJ1-1,ASSRAAGQAF
TRBV7-8,-,TRBJ1-3,ASSLTTGSSGNTIY
TRBV29-1,-,TRBJ2-1,SVEDVGTAGYNEQF
TRBV11-3,TRBD2,TRBJ2-1,ASSYSSGSSNEQF
TRBV13,-,TRBJ1-5,ASSLRREGNQPQH
TRBV5-1,TRBD1,TRBJ1-1,ASSIRDSVNTEAF